This T cell receptor (beta chain) was recovered during a study of identical twins. This clonotype was seen a few times. As yet, its antigen is unknown. The CDR3 has 15 residues. In germline, CDR1 is LNHNV, CDR2 YYDKDF (reference sequence). V lost 1 base, J lost 8 bases, and 15 bases lay in between. Each CDR3 protein is one row after TCRdb ran MiXCR on the 5' RACE reads. The sample lists roughly 720,000 distinct CDR3 sequences, roughly 18% occurring once. Healthy Caucasian individuals made up all the donors. Study results and caveats: Out-of-frame alpha sequences that twins shared showed excess low generation probability.

These data also featured in a second study, about T cells expressing NK-cell markers. From that paper: Leadership of the CD3+CD56-NKG2C+ fraction also belonged to these clonotypes in several donors.

The chain has TRBV15 and TRBJ2-1; possibly TRBD2 for D (6 bases). The sample was PBMCs. The source is a woman aged 18-29 years in good health. Here the CDR3 DNA reads TGTGCCACCAGCAGAGGCGCGGGGTTGGGGGATGAGCAGTTCTTC. It encodes CATSRGAGLGDEQFF.